The next 29 T cell receptor beta chains were all read from a single sample in a study of CD8 T cells in ankylosing spondylitis. TCRdb ran MiXCR on the 5' RACE reads and lists one entry per CDR3 protein. The sample shows over 75,000 distinct CDR3 sequences, around 10% of them seen only once. Sequenced: blood, either unsorted or a sorted T cell fraction (not recorded which). These receptors originate from a male donor with ankylosing spondylitis or in good health (not recorded which).

The table lists this clonotype with many counts. V gene TRBV10-3 combines with J gene TRBJ1-1, with TRBD1 matching over 8 bases. The CDR3 extends over 14 amino acids. The germline V gene has CDR1 ENHRY and CDR2 SYGVKD. J lost 1 base, V lost 7 bases, and 5 bases had no gene match. This chain's CDR3 is CAINQGAQNTEAFF. The CDR3 nucleotides read TGTGCCATCAACCAGGGGGCACAGAACACTGAAGCTTTCTTT.

The chain joins TRBV7-2 to TRBJ1-2; D perhaps matches TRBD1 (5 bases). In germline, CDR1 is SGHTA, CDR2 FQGNSA. V gave up 1 base and J gave up 5 bases, with 11 bases separating them. This CDR3 is 14 amino acids long. The CDR3 loop reads CASSLDGAQYGYTF. The CDR3 nucleotides read TGTGCCAGCAGCTTAGATGGGGCCCAGTATGGCTACACCTTC. Supplemented by reference TRBV7-2 and TRBJ1-2, the full variable domain reads GAGVSQSPSNKVTEKGKDVELRCDPISGHTALYWYRQSLGQGLEFLIYFQGNSAPDKSGLPSDRFSAERTGGSVSTLTIQRTQQEDSAVYLCASSLDGAQYGYTFGSGTRLTVV.

This clonotype appeared many times. The chain uses TRBV29-1 and TRBJ2-3; D unclear. V dropped 6 bases and J dropped 6 bases, with 7 bases sitting between them. CDR1 is SQVTM and CDR2 is ANQGSEA in the germline V gene. The CDR3 sequence is 10 residues long. The CDR3 loop reads CSVDDDTQYF. As DNA, the CDR3 is TGCAGCGTGGATGATGATACGCAGTATTTT.

The rearrangement links TRBV20-1 to TRBJ2-3, with TRBD1 matching over 11 bases. Germline trimming cut 5 bases from V and 4 bases from J; bases unmatched to any gene: 5. Germline V lookup: CDR1 DFQATT, CDR2 SNEGSKA (reference sequence). The CDR3 is 14 amino acids. CDR3 loop: CSAPGQGGSDTQYF. CDR3 nucleotide sequence: TGCAGTGCTCCGGGACAGGGGGGCTCAGATACGCAGTATTTT.

The table lists this clonotype with a few counts. The rearrangement uses TRBV29-1 and TRBJ2-7; D not resolved. V lost 1 base, J lost 3 bases, and 10 bases lay in between. The germline V gene has CDR1 SQVTM and CDR2 ANQGSEA. This CDR3 spans 13 amino acids. CDR3 region: CSVEADPGYEQYF. The CDR3 region has the DNA TGCAGCGTTGAAGCGGACCCTGGCTACGAGCAGTACTTC.

The chain links TRBV29-1 to TRBJ2-5; D may be TRBD1 or TRBD2 (6 bases each). Trimming took off 6 bases at V and 2 bases at J, with 16 bases between the two ends. From germline, CDR1 is SQVTM and CDR2 ANQGSEA. The CDR3 sequence is 14 residues long. The CDR3 reads CSVKKRGAQETQYF. The DNA of the CDR3 is TGCAGCGTAAAAAAGAGGGGGGCACAAGAGACCCAGTACTTC.

The CDR3 DNA reads TGTGCCAGCAGCTCCTACAGGGCGGATACGCAGTATTTT. This encodes CASSSYRADTQYF. V and J are TRBV7-2 and TRBJ2-3, with D maybe TRBD1 (6 bases). V was shortened by 4 bases and J by 6 bases, with 11 bases between the two germline ends. This CDR3 region has 13 residues. Germline V gene sequence: CDR1 SGHTA, CDR2 FQGNSA.

This clonotype was seen at least ten times. The chain carries TRBV4-2 and TRBJ2-7, with a tentative D call TRBD1 (6 bases). The CDR3 has 14 amino acids. Germline CDR1 reads LGHNA; CDR2 reads YNFKEQ. V gave up 4 bases and J gave up 5 bases, with 15 bases separating them. The CDR3 bases are TGTGCCAGCAGCCGTGAAGGTACAGGGAACGAGCAGTACTTC. Translated: CASSREGTGNEQYF.

This clonotype was recorded many times. This chain links TRBV6-1 with TRBJ1-1; tentative D call: TRBD1 (6 bases). The CDR3 loop spans 13 amino acids. V was pared by 6 bases and J by 1 base, with 9 bases between. Germline lookup yields CDR1 MNHNS and CDR2 SASEGT. The CDR3 bases are TGTGCCAGCAGGGACAGTCAGAACACTGAAGCTTTCTTT. It yields the protein CASRDSQNTEAFF.

This clonotype was recorded at least ten times. The chain combines TRBV27 with TRBJ2-1; D is undetermined. The CDR3 is 15 amino acids. Per the germline V gene, CDR1 is MNHEY and CDR2 is SMNVEV (reference sequence). V lost 0 bases to trimming and J lost 7 bases, with 13 bases between them. CDR3 in amino acids: CASSLSFGPPNEQFF. The CDR3 DNA sequence: TGTGCCAGCAGTTTATCCTTTGGCCCCCCGAATGAGCAGTTCTTC.

This clonotype has at least ten counts. The rearrangement joins TRBV2 to TRBJ1-1; a weak D match, TRBD1 (5 bases). The CDR3 has 12 amino acids. The V and J ends lost 6 bases and 8 bases respectively, with 13 bases between them. CDR1 and CDR2 from the germline V gene are SNHLY and FYNNEI. The DNA of the CDR3 is TGTGCCAGCAGAGATATCAGGGTGGAAGCTTTCTTT. Translating gives CASRDIRVEAFF.

V is TRBV7-2 and J is TRBJ2-5; D tentatively reads TRBD1 or TRBD2 (5 bases each). CDR3 length equals 14 residues. Germline assignment: CDR1 SGHTA and CDR2 FQGNSA. Trimming removed 0 bases at V and 5 bases at J, with 10 bases between. CDR3 protein: CASSLAGVGETQYF. As DNA, the CDR3 is TGTGCCAGCAGCTTAGCGGGGGTGGGGGAGACCCAGTACTTC.

The chain couples TRBV7-9 to TRBJ2-5; 7 bases fit TRBD1. Germline loops: CDR1 SEHNR, CDR2 FQNEAQ (reference sequence). This CDR3 is built from 15 residues. The V and J ends lost 2 bases and 5 bases, in that order; junction bases with no gene match: 8. This CDR3 reads CASSLIVTGDETQYF. As DNA, the CDR3 is TGTGCCAGCAGCTTAATCGTAACAGGGGACGAGACCCAGTACTTC.

This clonotype was found many times. The chain employs TRBV6-5 and TRBJ1-5; unclear D gene. The CDR3 sequence is 15 residues long. V shed 8 bases and J shed 7 bases, with 21 bases lying between them. CDR1 and CDR2 from the germline V gene are MNHEY and SVGAGI. The CDR3 sequence: CASGYRAGPDQPQHF. CDR3 bases: TGTGCCAGCGGCTACCGGGCGGGCCCGGACCAGCCCCAGCATTTT.

This clonotype occurred a few times. The chain uses TRBV5-4 and TRBJ1-5; no definite D call. The V gene lost 4 bases and the J gene lost 9 bases, with 11 bases spanning the gap. Germline V CDR1 and CDR2: SGHNT, YYREEE (reference sequence). The CDR3 totals 12 residues. The CDR3 DNA sequence: TGTGCCAGCAGCGTCGGGCTTGGGCCCCAGCATTTT. Its protein is CASSVGLGPQHF. The full variable domain, in which reference TRBV5-4 and TRBJ1-5 provide the parts outside the CDR3, is ETGVTQSPTHLIKTRGQQVTLRCSSQSGHNTVSWYQQALGQGPQFIFQYYREEENGRGNFPPRFSGLQFPNYSSELNVNALELDDSALYLCASSVGLGPQHFGDGTRLSIL.

This clonotype was seen ten or more times. The chain links TRBV18 to TRBJ1-1; no clear D gene. Germline V gene lookup returns CDR1 KGHSH and CDR2 LQKENI. The CDR3 runs 15 residues. V was trimmed by 2 bases and J by 1 base, leaving 11 bases between them. The CDR3 here is CASSPSLQPNTEAFF. The CDR3 DNA reads TGTGCCAGCTCACCATCGCTACAGCCGAACACTGAAGCTTTCTTT.

This clonotype has ten or more counts. This chain joins TRBV5-1 and TRBJ2-1; TRBD2 matches at 10 bases. Germline CDR1 SGHRS, CDR2 YFSETQ. The CDR3 extends over 15 amino acids. Losses at the gene ends were 5 bases for V and 2 bases for J; bases not matched to a gene: 4. The CDR3 here is CASRESGGAYNEQFF. The CDR3, as DNA: TGCGCCAGCAGGGAAAGCGGGGGGGCCTACAATGAGCAGTTCTTC.

This clonotype was seen repeatedly, ten times or more. The rearrangement uses TRBV28 and TRBJ2-1, with 7 bases that match TRBD1. This CDR3 is 15 amino acids long. Trimming removed 6 bases from V and 0 bases from J; junction bases left unmatched: 5. Germline CDR1 is MDHEN and CDR2 is SYDVKM. Written as DNA, the CDR3 is TGTGCCAGCAGAGGGGACAGCCTCTCCTACAATGAGCAGTTCTTC. It specifies CASRGDSLSYNEQFF.

This clonotype was found many times. This chain connects TRBV3-1 to TRBJ1-4; possibly TRBD1 for D (5 bases). The V gene's germline CDR1 is LGHDT and CDR2 YNNKEL (reference sequence). V was clipped by 4 bases and J by 4 bases, with 13 bases between them. The CDR3 is 15 residues long. The CDR3 protein is CASSPSRENNEKLFF. CDR3 nucleotide sequence: TGTGCCAGCAGCCCCTCCAGGGAGAATAATGAAAAACTGTTTTTT.

This clonotype has ten or more counts. The V and J genes are TRBV6-1 and TRBJ2-1; D gene uncertain. Trimming stripped 7 bases from V and 8 bases from J, with 15 bases between. The CDR3 is made up of 13 amino acids. Germline V gives CDR1 MNHNS, CDR2 SASEGT. The CDR3 nucleotides are TGTGCCAGCAAAGAGACGGCAAACGATGAGCAGTTCTTC. Its protein is CASKETANDEQFF.

The rearrangement links TRBV3-1 to TRBJ1-1, with TRBD1 as a possible D gene (6 bases). The V gene's germline CDR1 is LGHDT and CDR2 YNNKEL (reference sequence). The CDR3 extends over 12 amino acids. Trimming cost V 5 bases and J 10 bases, with 14 bases left between them. DNA for the CDR3: TGTGCCAGCAGCGGCACAGGGAGTCCAGCTTTCTTT. Translating gives CASSGTGSPAFF.

The table lists this clonotype with many counts. J is TRBJ2-2 and V is TRBV5-1; 8 nucleotides line up with TRBD2. V lost 4 bases and J lost 3; bases outside the gene matches: 5. CDR1 is SGHRS and CDR2 is YFSETQ in the germline V gene. The CDR3 sequence is 15 residues long. CDR3 sequence (DNA): TGCGCCAGCAGCCCCGGGAGGGACTACACCGGGGAGCTGTTTTTT. Translation: CASSPGRDYTGELFF. The complete variable domain, with remaining parts taken from reference TRBV5-1 and TRBJ2-2, reads KAGVTQTPRYLIKTRGQQVTLSCSPISGHRSVSWYQQTPGQGLQFLFEYFSETQRNKGNFPGRFSGRQFSNSRSEMNVSTLELGDSALYLCASSPGRDYTGELFFGEGSRLTVL.

This clonotype has a count of ten or more. The J gene is TRBJ2-5, the V gene TRBV12-3 or TRBV12-4; 10 bases are a match to TRBD2. The CDR3 extends over 15 amino acids. V shed 5 bases and J 1 base; nucleotides not matched to a gene: 4. CDR3: CASSHRTSGQETQYF. The CDR3 region has the DNA TGTGCCAGCAGTCATAGGACTAGCGGCCAAGAGACCCAGTACTTC.

The table lists this clonotype with many counts. V usage is TRBV28 and J usage is TRBJ2-3, with D possibly TRBD2 on 5 matching bases. The length of the CDR3 is 16 residues. Germline assignment: CDR1 MDHEN and CDR2 SYDVKM. Deletions cut 5 bases from V and 5 bases from J, with 20 bases between. The CDR3 DNA reads as TGTGCCAGCAGTCCAACTCAGAGGGCCCGGATAGATACGCAGTATTTT. As protein: CASSPTQRARIDTQYF.

This clonotype came up many times. The chain is built from TRBV12-3 or TRBV12-4 and TRBJ2-7; TRBD2 aligns across 8 bases. J gave up 10 bases and V 6 bases, and 17 bases lay outside the gene matches. CDR3 size: 15 residues. CDR3 DNA: TGTGCCAGCAGGGACAGCAGAGTTTCTCGGGGGGGCCAGTACTTC. This codes for CASRDSRVSRGGQYF.

In this sample, this clonotype turned up many times. J is TRBJ2-2 and V is TRBV5-1; D ambiguous. Trimming stripped 0 bases from V and 6 bases from J, with 6 bases between. Germline V lookup: CDR1 SGHRS, CDR2 YFSETQ. The CDR3 covers 13 residues. Written as DNA, the CDR3 is TGCGCCAGCAGCTTGGCTCCAGCCGGGGAGCTGTTTTTT. Translating gives CASSLAPAGELFF.

This clonotype has a count of ten or more. The chain links TRBV7-2 to TRBJ2-1; D gene uncertain. Trimming removed 2 bases at V and 5 bases at J, with 13 bases between. CDR3 length: 15 amino acids. The germline CDR1 and CDR2 sequences are SGHTA and FQGNSA. CDR3 loop: CASSLLLGRNNEQFF. The CDR3 bases are TGTGCCAGCAGCTTACTTCTTGGCAGGAACAATGAGCAGTTCTTC.

The rearrangement links TRBV6-1 to TRBJ2-3; no reliable D call. The germline V gene encodes CDR1 MNHNS and CDR2 SASEGT. V shed 7 bases and J shed 1 base, with 21 bases lying between them. The CDR3 runs to 17 residues. For the CDR3, the DNA is TGTGCCAGCAAATTCGAGTTCAGTTCTGCGGGCACAGATACGCAGTATTTT. It specifies CASKFEFSSAGTDTQYF.

This clonotype was recorded many times. The V call is TRBV11-2, the J call TRBJ2-1; D might be TRBD1 (6 bases). Germline values: CDR1 SGHAT, CDR2 FQNNGV. V lost 5 bases, J lost 3 bases, and 14 bases lay in between. This CDR3 has 15 residues. This chain's CDR3 is CASSATGYIYNEQFF. DNA of the CDR3: TGTGCCAGCAGCGCCACAGGGTACATCTACAATGAGCAGTTCTTC.